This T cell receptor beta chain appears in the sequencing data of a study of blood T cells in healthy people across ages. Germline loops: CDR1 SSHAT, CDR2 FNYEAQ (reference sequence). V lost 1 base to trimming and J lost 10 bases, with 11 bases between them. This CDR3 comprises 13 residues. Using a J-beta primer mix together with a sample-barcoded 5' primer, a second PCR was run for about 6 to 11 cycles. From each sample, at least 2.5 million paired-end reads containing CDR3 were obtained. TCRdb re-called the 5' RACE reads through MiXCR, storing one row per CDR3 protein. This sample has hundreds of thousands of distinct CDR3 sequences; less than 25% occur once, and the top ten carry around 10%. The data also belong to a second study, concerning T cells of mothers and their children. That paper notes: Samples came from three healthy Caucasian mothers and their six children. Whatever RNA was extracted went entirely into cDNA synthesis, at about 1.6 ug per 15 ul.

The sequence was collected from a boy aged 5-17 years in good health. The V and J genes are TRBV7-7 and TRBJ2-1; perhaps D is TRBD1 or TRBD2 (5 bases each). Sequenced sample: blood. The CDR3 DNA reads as TGTGCCAGCAGCTTAGAGTACTGGGGGGAGCAGTTCTTC. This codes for CASSLEYWGEQFF.